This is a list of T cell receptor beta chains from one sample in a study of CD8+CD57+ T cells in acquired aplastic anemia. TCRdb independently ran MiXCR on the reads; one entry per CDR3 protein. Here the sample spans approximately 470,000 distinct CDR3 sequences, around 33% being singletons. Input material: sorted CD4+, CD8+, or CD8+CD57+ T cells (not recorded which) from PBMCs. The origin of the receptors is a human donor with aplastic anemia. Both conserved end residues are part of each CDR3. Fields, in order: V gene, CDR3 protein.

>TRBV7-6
CASNTLLGDTQYF
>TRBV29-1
CSASGTGNYGYTF
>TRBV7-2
CASSLASERGYTF
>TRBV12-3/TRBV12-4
CASSQGTPSSYNEQFF
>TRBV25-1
CASVGDSGNTIYF
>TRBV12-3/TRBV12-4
CASSPRTVSGNTMYF
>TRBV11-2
CASSPPRPSSYNEQFF
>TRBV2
CASTPEGRYGSPLHF
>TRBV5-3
CASSFADQPQHF
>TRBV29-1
CSFRTGNTEAFF
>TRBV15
CATSSDRGDYGYTF
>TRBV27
CASSSTGTYGYTF
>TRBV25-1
CASSAGTSGATQYF
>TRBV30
CAWAGQGSEQYF
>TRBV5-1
CASSHRTGTNTGELFF
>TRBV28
CASSSASSHQETQYF
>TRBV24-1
CATSEGQGYEQYF
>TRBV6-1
CASARTGTGRTEAFF
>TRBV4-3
CASSNPGQGQTNYGYTF
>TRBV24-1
CATGGGTGGPETQYF
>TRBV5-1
CASSDTGGKETQYF
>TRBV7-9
CASGQELIEAFF
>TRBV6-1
CASSTHRDTLPNSPLHF
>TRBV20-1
CSARGTREQYF
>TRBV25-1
CASSPLAGGAYGYTF
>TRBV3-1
CASSQETTGTGGLYEQYF
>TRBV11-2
CASSYDRGGSYEQYF
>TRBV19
CASSNLAGTGLPPLFF
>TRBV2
CASSGSGAGKEQPQHF
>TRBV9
CASSALSGRGNTGELFF
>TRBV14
CASSPPGLALNEQFF
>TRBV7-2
CASSLKETQHF
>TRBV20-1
CSAEGGDGKNIQYF
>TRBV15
CATSRARDSGGEETQYF
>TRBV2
CASSIQGDFGEQYF
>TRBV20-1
CSSWTSGETQYF
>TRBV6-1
CASRPMSSYNEQFF
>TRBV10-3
CAIRGQGMNTEAFF
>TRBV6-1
CASRFTDEQFF
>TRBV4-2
CASSPDRSSYNSPLHF
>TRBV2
CASSEITGAAAFF
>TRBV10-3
CAISAQTGGQETQYF
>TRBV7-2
CASSLVRGVYNEQFF
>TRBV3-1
CASSQRTGVQPQHF
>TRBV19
CASSPGQRRDEQYF
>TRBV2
CASIVRNTEAFF
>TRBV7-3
CASSLGAGAKNIQYF
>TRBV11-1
CASSPGTGGYRNQPQHF